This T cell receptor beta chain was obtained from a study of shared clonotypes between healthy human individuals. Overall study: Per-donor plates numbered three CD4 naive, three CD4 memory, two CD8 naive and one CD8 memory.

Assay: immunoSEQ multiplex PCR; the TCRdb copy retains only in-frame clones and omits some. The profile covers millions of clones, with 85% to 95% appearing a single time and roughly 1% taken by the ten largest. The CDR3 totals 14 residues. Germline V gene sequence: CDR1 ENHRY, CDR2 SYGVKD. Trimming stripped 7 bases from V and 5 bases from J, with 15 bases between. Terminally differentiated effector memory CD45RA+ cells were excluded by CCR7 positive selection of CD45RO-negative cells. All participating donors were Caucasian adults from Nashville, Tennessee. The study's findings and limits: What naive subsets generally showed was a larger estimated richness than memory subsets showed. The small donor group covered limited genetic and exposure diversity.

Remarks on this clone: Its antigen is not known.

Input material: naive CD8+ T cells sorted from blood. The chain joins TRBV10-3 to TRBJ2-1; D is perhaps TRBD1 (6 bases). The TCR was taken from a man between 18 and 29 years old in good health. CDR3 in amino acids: CAITEDSPDNEQFF. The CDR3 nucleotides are TGTGCCATCACCGAGGACAGCCCAGACAATGAGCAGTTCTTC.